A selection of T cell receptor beta chains follows, all from one sample in a study of blood T cell repertoires in COVID-19. Method: immunoSEQ multiplex PCR; TCRdb's copy keeps in-frame clones and lacks some. The sample carries approximately 28,000 clones, roughly 80% recorded once. The sequenced sample consisted of peripheral blood. These receptors were obtained from a woman aged 70 to 79 with active or convalescent COVID-19. Each CDR3 is given with its conserved first and last residue.

CDR3 length	V gene	J gene	CDR3 protein
22	TRBV28	TRBJ1-6	CASSSGLPGGGLWSSYNSPLHF
14	TRBV27	TRBJ1-1	CASSLLKGTVEAFF
14	TRBV30	TRBJ1-5	CAWSPGAGAQPQHF
14	TRBV9	TRBJ2-2	CASSTRLATGELFF
17	TRBV5-1	TRBJ2-1	CASSLAGSGLADNEQFF
13	TRBV5-4	TRBJ2-7	CASSYDRAYEQYF
15	TRBV27	TRBJ1-4	CASSFSGAENEKLFF
13	TRBV10-3	TRBJ1-1	CAISGTGNTEAFF
16	TRBV7-9	TRBJ2-2	CASSAPGTANTGELFF
15	TRBV19	TRBJ1-5	CASSISRLYNQPQHF